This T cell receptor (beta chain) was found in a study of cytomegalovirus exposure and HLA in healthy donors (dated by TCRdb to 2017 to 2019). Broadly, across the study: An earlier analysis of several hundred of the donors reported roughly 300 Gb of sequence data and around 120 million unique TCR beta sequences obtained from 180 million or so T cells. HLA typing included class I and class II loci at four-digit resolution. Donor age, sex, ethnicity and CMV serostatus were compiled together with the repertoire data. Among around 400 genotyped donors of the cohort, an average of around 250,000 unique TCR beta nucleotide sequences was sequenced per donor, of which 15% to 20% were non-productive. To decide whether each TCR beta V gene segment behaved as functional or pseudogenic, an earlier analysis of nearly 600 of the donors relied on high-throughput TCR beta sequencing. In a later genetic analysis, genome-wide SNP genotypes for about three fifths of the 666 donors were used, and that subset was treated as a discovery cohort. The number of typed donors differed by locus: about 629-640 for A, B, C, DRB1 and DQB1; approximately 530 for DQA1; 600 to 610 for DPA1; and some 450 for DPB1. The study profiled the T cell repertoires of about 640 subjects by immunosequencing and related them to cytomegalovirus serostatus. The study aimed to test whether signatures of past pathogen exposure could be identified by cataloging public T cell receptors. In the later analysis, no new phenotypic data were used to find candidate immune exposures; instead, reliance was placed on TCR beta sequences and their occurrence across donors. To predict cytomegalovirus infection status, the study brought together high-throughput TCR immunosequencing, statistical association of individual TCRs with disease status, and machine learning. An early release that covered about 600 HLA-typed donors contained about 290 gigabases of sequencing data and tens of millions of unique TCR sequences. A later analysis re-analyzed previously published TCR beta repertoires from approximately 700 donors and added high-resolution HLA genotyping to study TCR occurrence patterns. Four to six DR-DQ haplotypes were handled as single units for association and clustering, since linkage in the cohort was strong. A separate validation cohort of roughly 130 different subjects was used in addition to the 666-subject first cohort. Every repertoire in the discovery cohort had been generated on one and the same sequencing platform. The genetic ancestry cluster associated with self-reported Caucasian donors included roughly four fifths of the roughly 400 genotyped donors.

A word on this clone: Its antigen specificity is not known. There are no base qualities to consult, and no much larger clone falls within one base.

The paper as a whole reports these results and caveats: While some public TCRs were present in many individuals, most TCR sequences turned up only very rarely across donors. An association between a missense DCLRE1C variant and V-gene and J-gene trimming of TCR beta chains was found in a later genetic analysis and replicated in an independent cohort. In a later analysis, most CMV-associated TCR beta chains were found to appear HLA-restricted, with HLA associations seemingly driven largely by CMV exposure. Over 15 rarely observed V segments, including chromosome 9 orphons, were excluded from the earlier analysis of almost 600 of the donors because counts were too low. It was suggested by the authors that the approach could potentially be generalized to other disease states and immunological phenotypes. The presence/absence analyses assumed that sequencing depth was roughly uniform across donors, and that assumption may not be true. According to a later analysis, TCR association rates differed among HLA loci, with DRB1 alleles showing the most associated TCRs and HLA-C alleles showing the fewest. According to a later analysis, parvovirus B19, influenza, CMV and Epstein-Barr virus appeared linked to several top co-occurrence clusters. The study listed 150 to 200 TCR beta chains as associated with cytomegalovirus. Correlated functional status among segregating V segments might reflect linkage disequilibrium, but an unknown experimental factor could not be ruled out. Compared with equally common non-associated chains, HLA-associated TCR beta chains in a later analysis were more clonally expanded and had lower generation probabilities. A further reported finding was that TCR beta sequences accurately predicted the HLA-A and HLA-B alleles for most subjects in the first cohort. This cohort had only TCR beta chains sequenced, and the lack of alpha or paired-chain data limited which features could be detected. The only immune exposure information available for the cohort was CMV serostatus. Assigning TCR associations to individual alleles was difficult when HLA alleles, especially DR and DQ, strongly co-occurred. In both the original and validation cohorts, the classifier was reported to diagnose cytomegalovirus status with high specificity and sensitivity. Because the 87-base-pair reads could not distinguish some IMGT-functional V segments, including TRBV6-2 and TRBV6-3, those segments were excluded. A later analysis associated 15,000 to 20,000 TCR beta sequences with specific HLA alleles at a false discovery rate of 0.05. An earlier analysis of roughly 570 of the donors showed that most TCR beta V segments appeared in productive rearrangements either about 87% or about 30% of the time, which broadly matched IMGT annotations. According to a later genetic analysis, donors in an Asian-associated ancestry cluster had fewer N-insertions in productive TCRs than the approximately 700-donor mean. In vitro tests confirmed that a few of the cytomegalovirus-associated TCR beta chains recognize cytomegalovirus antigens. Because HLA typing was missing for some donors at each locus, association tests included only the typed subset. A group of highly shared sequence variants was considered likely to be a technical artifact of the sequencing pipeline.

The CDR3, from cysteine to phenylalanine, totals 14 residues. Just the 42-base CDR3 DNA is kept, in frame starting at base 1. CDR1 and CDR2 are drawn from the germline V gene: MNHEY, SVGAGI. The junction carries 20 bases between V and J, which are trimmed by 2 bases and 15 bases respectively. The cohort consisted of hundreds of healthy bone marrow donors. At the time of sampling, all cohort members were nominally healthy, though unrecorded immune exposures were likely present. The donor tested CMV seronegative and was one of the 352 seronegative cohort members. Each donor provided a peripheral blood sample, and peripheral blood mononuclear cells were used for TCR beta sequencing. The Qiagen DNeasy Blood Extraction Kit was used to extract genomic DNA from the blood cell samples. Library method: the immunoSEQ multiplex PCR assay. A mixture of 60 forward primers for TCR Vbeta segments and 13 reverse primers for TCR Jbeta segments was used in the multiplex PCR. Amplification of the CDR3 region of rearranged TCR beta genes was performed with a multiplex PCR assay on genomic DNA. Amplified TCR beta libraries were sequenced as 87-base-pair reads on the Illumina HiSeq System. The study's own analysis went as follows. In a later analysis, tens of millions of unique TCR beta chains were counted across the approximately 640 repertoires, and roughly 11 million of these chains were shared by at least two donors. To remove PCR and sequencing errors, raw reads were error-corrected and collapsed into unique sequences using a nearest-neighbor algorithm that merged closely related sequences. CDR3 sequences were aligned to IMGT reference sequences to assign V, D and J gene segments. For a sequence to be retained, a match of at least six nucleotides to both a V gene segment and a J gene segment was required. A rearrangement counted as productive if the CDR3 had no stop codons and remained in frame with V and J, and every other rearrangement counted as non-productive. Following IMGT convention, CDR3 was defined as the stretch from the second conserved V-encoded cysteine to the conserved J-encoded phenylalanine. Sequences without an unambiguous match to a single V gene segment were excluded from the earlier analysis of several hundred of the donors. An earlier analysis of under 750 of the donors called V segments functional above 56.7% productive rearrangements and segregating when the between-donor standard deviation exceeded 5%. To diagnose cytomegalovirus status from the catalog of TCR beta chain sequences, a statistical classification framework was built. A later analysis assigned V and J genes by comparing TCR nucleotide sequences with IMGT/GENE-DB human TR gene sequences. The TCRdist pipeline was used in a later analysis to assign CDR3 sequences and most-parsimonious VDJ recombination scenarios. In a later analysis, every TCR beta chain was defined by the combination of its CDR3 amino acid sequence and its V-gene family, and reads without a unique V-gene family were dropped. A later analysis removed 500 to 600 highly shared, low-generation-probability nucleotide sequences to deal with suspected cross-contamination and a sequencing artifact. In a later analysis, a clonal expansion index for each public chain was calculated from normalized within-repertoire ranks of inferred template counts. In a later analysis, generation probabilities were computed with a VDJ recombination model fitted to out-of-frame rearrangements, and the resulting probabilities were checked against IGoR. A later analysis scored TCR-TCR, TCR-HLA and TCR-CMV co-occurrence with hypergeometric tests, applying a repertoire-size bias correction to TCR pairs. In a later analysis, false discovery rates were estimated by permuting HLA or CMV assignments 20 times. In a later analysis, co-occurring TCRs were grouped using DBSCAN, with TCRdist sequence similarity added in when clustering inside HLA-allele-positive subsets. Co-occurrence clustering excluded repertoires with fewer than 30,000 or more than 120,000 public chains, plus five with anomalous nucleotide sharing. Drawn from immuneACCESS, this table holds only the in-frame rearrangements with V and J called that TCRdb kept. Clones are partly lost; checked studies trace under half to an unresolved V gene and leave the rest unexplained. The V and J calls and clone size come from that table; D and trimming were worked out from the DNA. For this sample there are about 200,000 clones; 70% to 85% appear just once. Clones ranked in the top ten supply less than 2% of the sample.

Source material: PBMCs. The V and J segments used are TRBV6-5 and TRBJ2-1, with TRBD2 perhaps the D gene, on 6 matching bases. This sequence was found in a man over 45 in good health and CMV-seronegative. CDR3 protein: CASSYRRSGLLWFF. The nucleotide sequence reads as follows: TGTGCCAGCAGTTACAGGAGAAGCGGGCTGTTGTGGTTCTTC.